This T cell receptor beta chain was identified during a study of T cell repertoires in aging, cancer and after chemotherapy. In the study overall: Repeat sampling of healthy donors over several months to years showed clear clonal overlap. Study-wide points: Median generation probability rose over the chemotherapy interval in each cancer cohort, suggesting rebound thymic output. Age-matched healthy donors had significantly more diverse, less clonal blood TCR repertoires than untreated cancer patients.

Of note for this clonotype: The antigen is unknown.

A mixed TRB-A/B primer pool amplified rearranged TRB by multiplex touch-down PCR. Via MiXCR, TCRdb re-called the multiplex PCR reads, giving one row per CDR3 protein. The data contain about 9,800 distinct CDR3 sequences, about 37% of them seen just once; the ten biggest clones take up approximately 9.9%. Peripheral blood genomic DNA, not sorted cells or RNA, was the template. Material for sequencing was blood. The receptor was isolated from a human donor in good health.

This CDR3 reads CASSPLAGGEEQYF. The CDR3 DNA reads as TGTGCCAGCAGTCCTCTGGCGGGAGGGGAGGAGCAGTACTTC. V gene TRBV6-5 combines with J gene TRBJ2-7; 9 nucleotides line up with TRBD2. The CDR3 extends over 14 amino acids. Germline CDR1 MNHEY, CDR2 SVGAGI. With V trimmed by 5 bases and J by 7 bases, 9 bases remained unmatched.